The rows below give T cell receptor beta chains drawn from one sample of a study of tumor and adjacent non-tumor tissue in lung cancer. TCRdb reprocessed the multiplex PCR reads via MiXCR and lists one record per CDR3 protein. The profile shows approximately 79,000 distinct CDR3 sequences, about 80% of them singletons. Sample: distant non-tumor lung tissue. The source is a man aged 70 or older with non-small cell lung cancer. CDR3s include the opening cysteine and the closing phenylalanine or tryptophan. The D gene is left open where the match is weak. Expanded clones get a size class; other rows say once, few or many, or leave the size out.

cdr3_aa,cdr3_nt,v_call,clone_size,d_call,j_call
CASSQCGRTEAFF,TGCGCCAGCAGCCAATGTGGACGGACCGAAGCTTTCTTT,TRBV4-1,once,-,TRBJ1-1
CAVSQKGNSYNEQFF,TGTGCCGTCAGCCAAAAGGGGAACTCCTACAATGAGCAGTTCTTC,TRBV10-3,-,-,TRBJ2-1
CSVSANYGYAF,TGCAGCGTGTCAGCTAACTATGGCTACGCCTTC,TRBV29-1,few,-,TRBJ1-2
CACSPLSSGKNNEQFF,TGTGCCTGCAGTCCGCTAAGTAGCGGCAAAAACAATGAGCAGTTCTTC,TRBV11-1,-,-,TRBJ2-1
CSNTRTLVGEGDEQYF,TGCTCCAACACCCGGACACTAGTGGGAGAGGGGGACGAGCAGTACTTC,TRBV4-1,-,-,TRBJ2-7
CAWSHTGTPYEQYF,TGTGCTTGGAGTCATACCGGGACCCCCTACGAGCAGTATTTC,TRBV30,-,-,TRBJ2-7
CASGLDFGVNEQFF,TGCGCCAGCGGCCTCGATTTTGGGGTGAATGAGCAGTTCTTC,TRBV4-3,-,-,TRBJ2-1
CASRDTMNTEAFF,TGTGCCTCAAGGGACACAATGAACACTGAAGCTTTCTTT,TRBV10-3,few,-,TRBJ1-1
CASRPSPRGYEQYF,TGTGCCAGCAGACCCAGTCCACGGGGCTACGAGCAGTACTTC,TRBV28,-,-,TRBJ2-7
CASSYMSASYEQYF,TGTGCCAGTAGTTATATGAGTGCCTCCTACGAGCAGTACTTC,TRBV12-3/TRBV12-4,-,-,TRBJ2-7
CASSQGRGQGIWYTF,TGCGCCAGCAGCCAAGGGAGGGGACAGGGAATATGGTACACCTTC,TRBV4-1,-,TRBD1,TRBJ1-2
CASSLETSTSYEQNF,TGTGCCAGCAGCTTAGAAACTTCGACCTCCTACGAGCAGAACTTC,TRBV11-1,-,-,TRBJ2-7
CGVADMFQENQYF,TGCGGCGTGGCCGACATGTTCCAGGAGAACCAGTACTTC,TRBV29-1,-,-,TRBJ2-5
CTRSRPGTGIGSGNTIYF,TGCACCAGAAGTCGTCCCGGGACAGGGATCGGCTCTGGAAACACCATATATTTT,TRBV12-3/TRBV12-4,-,TRBD1,TRBJ1-3
CASGHGTGANVLTF,TGTGCCAGCGGACACGGTACTGGGGCCAACGTCCTGACTTTC,TRBV21-1,-,-,TRBJ2-6
CASSLEGRKEGEQFF,TGCGCCAGCAGCTTGGAGGGACGAAAGGAGGGAGAGCAGTTCTTC,TRBV5-1,few,-,TRBJ2-1
CASNPGTIGQETRYF,TGTGCCAGCAACCCGGGGACAATTGGGCAAGAGACCCGGTACTTC,TRBV11-2,-,-,TRBJ2-5
CSAIIRRRNLGGYGYTF,TGCAGTGCCATAATCAGAAGGAGGAATCTCGGCGGCTATGGCTACACCTTC,TRBV20-1,-,-,TRBJ1-2
CASGPFVGQRRDAFF,TGTGCGAGCGGACCTTTTGTGGGACAAAGAAGAGATGCTTTCTTT,TRBV6-2/TRBV6-3,-,-,TRBJ1-1
CASSSGKGGSGANVLTF,TGTGCCAGCAGTTCCGGGAAAGGGGGCTCTGGGGCCAACGTACTGACTTTC,TRBV6-5,many,TRBD1,TRBJ2-6
CASSLDVNSPLHF,TGTGCCAGTAGCTTGGACGTCAATTCACCCCTCCACTTT,TRBV5-6,-,-,TRBJ1-6
CAISSGLAGITDTQYF,TGTGCCATCAGCAGTGGACTAGCGGGAATAACAGATACGCAGTATTTT,TRBV10-3,-,TRBD2,TRBJ2-3
CSARGGSNRPQHF,TGCAGTGCTAGAGGGGGAAGCAATCGGCCCCAGCATTTT,TRBV20-1,-,-,TRBJ1-5
CASSLYKYDYTF,TGTGCCAGCAGCTTATACAAGTATGACTACACCTTC,TRBV11-1,-,-,TRBJ1-2
CASSSVVRNRTYEQYF,TGTGCTAGCAGCTCTGTTGTCCGGAACAGGACCTACGAGCAGTACTTC,TRBV5-6,-,-,TRBJ2-7
CTINTGNEQFF,TGTACCATCAATACCGGGAATGAGCAATTCTTC,TRBV6-5,-,-,TRBJ2-1
CASSKQRLAKYIQYF,TGTGCCAGCAGCAAGCAGCGGCTAGCCAAATACATTCAGTACTTC,TRBV12-3/TRBV12-4,-,-,TRBJ2-4
CASSYDIGLALSYNEKFF,TGTGCCAGCAGTTACGACATAGGACTAGCGTTATCCTACAATGAGAAGTTCTTC,TRBV6-2/TRBV6-3,-,TRBD2,TRBJ2-1
CSVELSGMRTGELFF,TGTAGCGTTGAACTTAGCGGGATGCGGACCGGGGAGCTGTTTTTT,TRBV29-1,-,TRBD2,TRBJ2-2
CASSQELTGRRADEQFF,TGCGCCAGCAGCCAAGAATTGACGGGGAGGAGGGCCGATGAGCAATTCTTC,TRBV4-3,-,-,TRBJ2-1
CASSLLGKGRLNEKLFF,TGTGCTAGCAGTCTACTCGGGAAGGGACGGCTTAATGAAAAACTGTTTTTT,TRBV6-5,-,-,TRBJ1-4
CVSSPLTSGKNNGQFF,TGTGTCAGCAGTCCGCTAACTAGCGGCAAAAACAATGGGCAGTTCTTC,TRBV11-1,-,TRBD2,TRBJ2-1
CASRTGVTEQFF,TGTGCCAGCAGAACAGGGGTTACTGAGCAGTTCTTC,TRBV28,many,TRBD1,TRBJ2-1
CASSSDTGEVFF,TGTGCGAGTAGCTCAGACACCGGGGAGGTGTTTTTT,TRBV5-4,-,-,TRBJ2-2
CASTLVDTGVAGELFF,TGTGCTAGCACCTTAGTGGACACAGGGGTTGCCGGGGAGCTGTTTTTC,TRBV11-2,-,TRBD1,TRBJ2-2
CASDSQGSGDQFF,TGTGCCAGCGATTCACAGGGCTCGGGTGATCAGTTCTTC,TRBV6-6,-,-,TRBJ2-1
CVSRSPGLSSHERFF,TGCGTCAGCAGGTCCCCGGGACTCTCTTCTCATGAGCGCTTCTTC,TRBV10-2,-,-,TRBJ2-1
CSTRTGRGEKLFF,TGCAGCACCCGGACAGGCAGGGGGGAAAAACTGTTCTTT,TRBV29-1,-,TRBD1,TRBJ1-4
CASSRRAGTGDGYTF,TGTGCGAGCAGCCGCCGGGCAGGGACAGGTGATGGCTACACCTTC,TRBV6-6,-,TRBD1,TRBJ1-2